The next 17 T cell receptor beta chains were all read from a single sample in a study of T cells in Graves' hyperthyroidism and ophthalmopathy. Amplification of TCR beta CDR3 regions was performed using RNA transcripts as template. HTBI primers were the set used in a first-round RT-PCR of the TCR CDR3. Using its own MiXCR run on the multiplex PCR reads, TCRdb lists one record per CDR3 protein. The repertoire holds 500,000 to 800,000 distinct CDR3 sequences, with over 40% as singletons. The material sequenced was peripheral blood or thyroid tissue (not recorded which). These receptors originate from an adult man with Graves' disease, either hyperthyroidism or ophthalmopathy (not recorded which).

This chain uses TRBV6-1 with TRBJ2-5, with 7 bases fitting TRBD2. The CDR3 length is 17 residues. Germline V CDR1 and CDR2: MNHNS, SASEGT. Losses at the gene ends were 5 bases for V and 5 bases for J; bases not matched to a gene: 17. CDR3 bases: TGTGCCAGCAGTTCCTTGGCCGCGACGGGAGGTGACGAGACCCAGTACTTC. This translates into CASSSLAATGGDETQYF.

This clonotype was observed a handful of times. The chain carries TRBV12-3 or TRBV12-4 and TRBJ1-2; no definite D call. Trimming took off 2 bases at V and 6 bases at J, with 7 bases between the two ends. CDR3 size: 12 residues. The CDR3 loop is CASSLRLDGYTF. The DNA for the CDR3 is TGTGCCAGCAGTTTAAGGCTCGATGGCTACACCTTC.

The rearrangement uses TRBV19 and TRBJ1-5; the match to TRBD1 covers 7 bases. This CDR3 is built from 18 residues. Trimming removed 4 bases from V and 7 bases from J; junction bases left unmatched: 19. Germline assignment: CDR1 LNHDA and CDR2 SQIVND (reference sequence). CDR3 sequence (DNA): TGTGCCAGTAGTACCCGCCCGGGCAGACAGGGAGAAGGACAGCCCCAGCATTTT. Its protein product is CASSTRPGRQGEGQPQHF.

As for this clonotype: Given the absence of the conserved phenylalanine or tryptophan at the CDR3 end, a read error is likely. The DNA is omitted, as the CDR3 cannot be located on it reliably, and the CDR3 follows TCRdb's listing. CDR3 sequence reads: CASSLRTSGRRAYY. V and J are TRBV7-2 and TRBJ2-5; the table's D call TRBD2 went unverified against the DNA. With termini counted, the CDR3 has 14 amino acids. Germline lookup yields CDR1 SGHTA and CDR2 FQGNSA.

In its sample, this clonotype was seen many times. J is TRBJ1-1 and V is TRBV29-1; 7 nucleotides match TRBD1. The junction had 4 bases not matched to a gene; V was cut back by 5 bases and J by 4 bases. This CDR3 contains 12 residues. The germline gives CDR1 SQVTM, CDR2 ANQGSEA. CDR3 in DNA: TGCAGCGTTTCCGACAGGGCCACTGAAGCTTTCTTT. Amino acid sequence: CSVSDRATEAFF.

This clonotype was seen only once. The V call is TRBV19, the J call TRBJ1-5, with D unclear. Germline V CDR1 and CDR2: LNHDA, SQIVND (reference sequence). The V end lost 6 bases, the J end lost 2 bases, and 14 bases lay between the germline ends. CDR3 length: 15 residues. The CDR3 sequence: CASSPNWAGNQPQHF. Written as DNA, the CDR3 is TGTGCCAGTAGCCCTAATTGGGCAGGCAATCAGCCCCAGCATTTT.

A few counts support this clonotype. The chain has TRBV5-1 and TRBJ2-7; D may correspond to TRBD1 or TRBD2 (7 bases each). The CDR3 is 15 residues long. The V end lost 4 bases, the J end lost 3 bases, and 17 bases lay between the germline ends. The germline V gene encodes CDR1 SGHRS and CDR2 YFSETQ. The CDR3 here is CASSLGGTAGYEQYF. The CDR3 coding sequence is TGCGCCAGCAGCCTGGGAGGGACAGCCGGCTACGAGCAGTACTTC. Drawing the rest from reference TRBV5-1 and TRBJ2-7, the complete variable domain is KAGVTQTPRYLIKTRGQQVTLSCSPISGHRSVSWYQQTPGQGLQFLFEYFSETQRNKGNFPGRFSGRQFSNSRSEMNVSTLELGDSALYLCASSLGGTAGYEQYFGPGTRLTVT.

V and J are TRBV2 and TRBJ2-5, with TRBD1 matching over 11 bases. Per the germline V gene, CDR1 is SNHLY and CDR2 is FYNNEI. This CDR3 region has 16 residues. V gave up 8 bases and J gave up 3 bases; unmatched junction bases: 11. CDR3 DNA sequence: TGTGCCAGCTCACCGCTAGAGGGACAGGGGGAAGAGACCCAGTACTTC. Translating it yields CASSPLEGQGEETQYF. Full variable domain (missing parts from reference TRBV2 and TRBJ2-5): EPEVTQTPSHQVTQMGQEVILRCVPISNHLYFYWYRQILGQKVEFLVSFYNNEISEKSEIFDDQFSVERPDGSNFTLKIRSTKLEDSAMYFCASSPLEGQGEETQYFGPGTRLLVL.

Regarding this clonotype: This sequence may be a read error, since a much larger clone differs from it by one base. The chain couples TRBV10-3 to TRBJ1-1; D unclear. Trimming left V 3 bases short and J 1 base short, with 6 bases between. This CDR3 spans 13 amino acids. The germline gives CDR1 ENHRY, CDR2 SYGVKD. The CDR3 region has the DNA TGTGCCATCAGTGATAACGGGAACACTGAAGCTTTCTTT. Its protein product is CAISDNGNTEAFF.

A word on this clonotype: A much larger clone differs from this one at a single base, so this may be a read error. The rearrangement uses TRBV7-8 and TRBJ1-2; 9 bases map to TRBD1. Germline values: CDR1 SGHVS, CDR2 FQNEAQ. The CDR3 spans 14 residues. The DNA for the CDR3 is TGTGTCAGCAGTTTACAGGGGGCGGGCTATGGCTACACCTTC. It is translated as CVSSLQGAGYGYTF.

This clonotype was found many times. CDR3 nucleotides: TGCGCCAGCAGTCCCGGGACAGCAGATAATTCACCCCTCCACTTT. Protein sequence: CASSPGTADNSPLHF. This chain joins TRBV5-1 and TRBJ1-6, with 7 bases aligning to TRBD1. The germline V gene has CDR1 SGHRS and CDR2 YFSETQ. The CDR3 length is 15 residues. J gave up 5 bases and V 5 bases, and 7 bases lay outside the gene matches.

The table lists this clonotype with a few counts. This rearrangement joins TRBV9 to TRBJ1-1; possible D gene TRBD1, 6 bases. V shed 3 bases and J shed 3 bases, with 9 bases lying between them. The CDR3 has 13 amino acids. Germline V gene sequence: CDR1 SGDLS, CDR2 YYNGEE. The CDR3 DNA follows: TGTGCCAGCAGCGAGGGGGGCCACACTGAAGCTTTCTTT. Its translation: CASSEGGHTEAFF.

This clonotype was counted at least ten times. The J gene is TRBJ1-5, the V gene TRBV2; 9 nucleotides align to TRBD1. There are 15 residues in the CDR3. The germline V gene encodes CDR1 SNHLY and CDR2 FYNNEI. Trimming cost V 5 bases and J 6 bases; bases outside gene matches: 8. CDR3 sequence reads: CASSPGGQGAQPQHF. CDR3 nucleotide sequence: TGTGCCAGCAGTCCCGGGGGACAGGGTGCTCAGCCCCAGCATTTT.

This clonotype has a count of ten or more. CDR3 nucleotides: TGCGCCAGCAGCCAAGATCCGAATCAGCCCCAGCATTTT. Amino acids: CASSQDPNQPQHF. The chain has TRBV4-1 and TRBJ1-5, with no clear D. This CDR3 contains 13 residues. The germline V gene encodes CDR1 MGHRA and CDR2 YSYEKL. V was shortened by 0 bases and J by 4 bases, with 4 bases between the two germline ends.

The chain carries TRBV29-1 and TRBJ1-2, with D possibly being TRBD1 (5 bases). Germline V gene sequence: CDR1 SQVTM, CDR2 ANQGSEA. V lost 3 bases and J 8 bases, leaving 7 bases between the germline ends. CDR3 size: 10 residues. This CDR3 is CSVEAGGYTF. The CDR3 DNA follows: TGCAGCGTTGAGGCAGGGGGCTACACCTTC.

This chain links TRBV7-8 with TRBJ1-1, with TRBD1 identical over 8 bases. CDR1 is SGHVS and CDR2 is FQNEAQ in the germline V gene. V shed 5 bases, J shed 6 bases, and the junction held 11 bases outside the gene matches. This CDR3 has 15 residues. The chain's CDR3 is CASSPDRGWGPEAFF. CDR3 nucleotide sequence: TGTGCCAGCAGCCCAGACAGGGGTTGGGGGCCTGAAGCTTTCTTT.

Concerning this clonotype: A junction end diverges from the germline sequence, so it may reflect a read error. Here the CDR3 DNA reads TGTACCACCCACGGGACAGGGGTACCTTACGAGCAGTACTTC. Residues: CTTHGTGVPYEQYF. V and J are TRBV24-1 and TRBJ2-7, with TRBD1 matching over 10 bases. Germline assignment: CDR1 KGHDR and CDR2 SFDVKD. The CDR3 covers 14 residues.